What follows are 28 T cell receptor beta chains derived from one specimen sequenced in a study of cytomegalovirus exposure and HLA in healthy donors. With 60 Vbeta and 13 Jbeta primers, the PCR was carried out. The protocol was immunoSEQ multiplex PCR, while the TCRdb copy is restricted to in-frame clones and leaves out a portion. The sample includes roughly 110,000 clones, approximately 76% of them seen just once. Specimen: PBMCs. These receptors were taken from a man younger than 35 in good health and CMV-seronegative.

This clone has just a few counts. The rearrangement links TRBV5-6 to TRBJ2-7; D perhaps matches TRBD2 (6 bases). Germline CDR1 is SGHDT and CDR2 is YYEEEE. Trimming stripped 4 bases from V and 0 bases from J, with 8 bases between. This CDR3 has 13 residues. The CDR3 loop is CASSRDFSYEQYF. CDR3 sequence (DNA): TGTGCCAGCAGCCGGGACTTCTCCTACGAGCAGTACTTC.

The genes are TRBV10-3 and TRBJ2-7, with 9 bases identical to TRBD1. Germline trimming cut 4 bases from V and 4 bases from J; bases unmatched to any gene: 5. This CDR3 comprises 14 residues. The germline V gene has CDR1 ENHRY and CDR2 SYGVKD. CDR3 bases: TGTGCCATCAGTGGGGGACAGGGCTTGTACGAGCAGTACTTC. Translated, it gives CAISGGQGLYEQYF.

The V gene is TRBV5-1, the J gene TRBJ1-1; 7 bases are a match to TRBD1. V shed 5 bases and J 7 bases; nucleotides not matched to a gene: 8. There are 13 residues in the CDR3. The germline CDR1 and CDR2 sequences are SGHRS and YFSETQ. CDR3 protein: CASSNRGPNEAFF. As DNA, the CDR3 is TGCGCCAGCAGTAACAGGGGCCCTAATGAAGCTTTCTTT.

The chain carries TRBV20-1 and TRBJ1-1; no definite D call. This CDR3 is 11 amino acids long. The V gene's germline CDR1 is DFQATT and CDR2 SNEGSKA (reference sequence). V lost 6 bases and J lost 2, with 7 bases in between. CDR3 region: CSATANTEAFF. The CDR3 DNA reads as TGCAGTGCCACAGCTAACACTGAAGCTTTCTTT.

The chain joins TRBV2 to TRBJ1-4; 11 positions agree with TRBD1. CDR1 is SNHLY, CDR2 FYNNEI, per germline. This CDR3 contains 15 residues. V shed 7 bases and J 6 bases; nucleotides not matched to a gene: 7. The CDR3 bases are TGTGCCAGCAACCCCGGACAGGGGGCATATGAAAAACTGTTTTTT. This sequence encodes CASNPGQGAYEKLFF.

The J gene is TRBJ1-1, the V gene TRBV9, with TRBD1 matching over 9 bases. Trimming took 3 bases from V and 7 from J; bases not matched to a gene: 10. This CDR3 spans 15 amino acids. Germline CDR1 is SGDLS and CDR2 is YYNGEE. DNA of the CDR3: TGTGCCAGCAGCGGACCACAGGGGGCGCCCGGTGAAGCTTTCTTT. Protein: CASSGPQGAPGEAFF.

This chain uses TRBV2 with TRBJ2-2, with TRBD2 as a possible D gene (5 bases). Germline CDR1 is SNHLY and CDR2 is FYNNEI. V dropped 3 bases and J dropped 2 bases, with 10 bases sitting between them. The CDR3 consists of 15 residues. The CDR3 bases are TGTGCCAGCAGTGAGGTCGGGATTAACACCGGGGAGCTGTTTTTT. Amino acids: CASSEVGINTGELFF.

The J gene is TRBJ1-1, the V gene TRBV7-3; no definite D call. Germline CDR1 SGHTA, CDR2 FQGTGA. Between the trimmed V and J ends, which lost 0 bases and 1 base, there was a span of 3 bases. The CDR3 totals 13 residues. Here the CDR3 DNA reads TGTGCCAGCAGCTTAACCGGGAACACTGAAGCTTTCTTT. It translates to CASSLTGNTEAFF.

J is TRBJ2-2 and V is TRBV9; 12 positions agree with TRBD2. After removal of 1 base from V and 7 bases from J, the junction contained 8 bases not matched to a gene. Germline CDR1 and CDR2: SGDLS and YYNGEE. The CDR3 has 17 residues. The CDR3 nucleotides read TGTGCCAGCAGCGTAAGGGCTAGCGGGGGGGCCGACGGGGAGCTGTTTTTT. Encoded protein: CASSVRASGGADGELFF.

V and J are TRBV19 and TRBJ1-5; 12 bases align to TRBD1. The germline gives CDR1 LNHDA, CDR2 SQIVND (reference sequence). The V and J ends lost 6 bases and 5 bases, in that order; junction bases with no gene match: 5. The CDR3 loop spans 15 amino acids. Here the CDR3 reads CASSLGTGGHQPQHF. The CDR3 coding sequence is TGTGCCAGTAGCCTCGGGACAGGGGGCCATCAGCCCCAGCATTTT. Together with reference TRBV19 and TRBJ1-5, the CDR3 gives the full variable domain: DGGITQSPKYLFRKEGQNVTLSCEQNLNHDAMYWYRQDPGQGLRLIYYSQIVNDFQKGDIAEGYSVSREKKESFPLTVTSAQKNPTAFYLCASSLGTGGHQPQHFGDGTRLSIL.

The chain has TRBV19 and TRBJ1-4; possibly TRBD1 for D (5 bases). This CDR3 spans 16 amino acids. The V gene lost 10 bases and the J gene lost 0 bases, with 18 bases spanning the gap. Germline CDR1 is LNHDA and CDR2 is SQIVND (reference sequence). In DNA form, the CDR3 reads TGTGCCACCAAGGAGGAGGGGACTGCAACTAATGAAAAACTGTTTTTT. Translating gives CATKEEGTATNEKLFF.

Remarks on this clone: The sample contains more than one DNA sequence encoding this CDR3. The V gene is TRBV10-3, the J gene TRBJ2-7; unclear D gene. Per the germline V gene, CDR1 is ENHRY and CDR2 is SYGVKD. V was clipped by 3 bases and J by 2 bases, with 8 bases between them. CDR3 size: 13 residues. CDR3 nucleotide sequence: TGTGCCATCAGTGAATCGGGTCCCTACGAGCAGTACTTC. Amino acid sequence: CAISESGPYEQYF.

The genes are TRBV6-5 and TRBJ2-7; TRBD1 matches 9 bases. CDR1 is MNHEY and CDR2 is SVGAGI in the germline V gene. This CDR3 contains 12 residues. The ends lost 5 bases at V and 7 bases at J; junction bases unmatched: 3. The CDR3 coding sequence is TGTGCCAGCAGTAACAGGGGGCTGGAGCAGTACTTC. Encoded protein: CASSNRGLEQYF.

Turning to this clone: The junction departs from germline at one end; a sequencing error may be responsible. Other DNA sequences from this sample encode an identical CDR3 as well. The V and J genes are TRBV5-1 and TRBJ1-3; 7 bases are a match to TRBD1. Germline CDR1 is SGHRS and CDR2 is YFSETQ. The CDR3 runs 14 residues. The CDR3 spells CASSLTGDQHTIYF. The DNA of the CDR3 is TGCGCTAGCAGCCTAACAGGGGACCAACACACCATATATTTT.

The CDR3 is CSVRLQGAPHSYEQYF. The DNA of the CDR3 is TGCAGCGTTAGATTACAGGGGGCACCCCACTCCTACGAGCAGTACTTC. The gene calls are TRBV29-1 and TRBJ2-7; 9 bases align to TRBD1. CDR1 and CDR2 from the germline V gene are SQVTM and ANQGSEA. V gave up 5 bases and J gave up 0 bases; unmatched junction bases: 11. The CDR3 contains 16 residues.

The chain carries TRBV7-9 and TRBJ1-4; weak D call: TRBD1 (5 bases). This CDR3 comprises 15 residues. The germline V gene encodes CDR1 SEHNR and CDR2 FQNEAQ (reference sequence). Trimming stripped 3 bases from V and 8 bases from J, with 16 bases between. The CDR3 sequence: CASSFQVGGNEKLFF. CDR3 in DNA: TGTGCCAGCAGCTTCCAAGTCGGGGGGAACGAAAAACTGTTTTTT.

CDR3 sequence (DNA): TGTGCCAGCAGCTTAACGACAGGGAATGAAAAACTGTTTTTT. Translating gives CASSLTTGNEKLFF. The V call is TRBV11-1, the J call TRBJ1-4, with TRBD1 matching 7 bases. The length of the CDR3 is 14 residues. Trimming took 2 bases from V and 5 from J; bases not matched to a gene: 2. The germline V gene encodes CDR1 SGHAT and CDR2 FQDESV (reference sequence).

V and J are TRBV10-3 and TRBJ1-3; 7 bases match TRBD1. Germline CDR1 and CDR2: ENHRY and SYGVKD. The CDR3 loop spans 15 amino acids. The trim removed 6 bases at V and 6 bases at J, leaving 11 bases unmatched. CDR3 residues: CAIRSDRDSSNTIYF. CDR3 in DNA: TGTGCCATCAGGAGTGACCGGGACAGTTCAAACACCATATATTTT.

The V and J genes are TRBV28 and TRBJ1-5, with D perhaps matching TRBD1 (6 bases). The V gene lost 1 base and the J gene lost 7 bases, with 17 bases spanning the gap. This CDR3 region has 16 residues. Germline V gene sequence: CDR1 MDHEN, CDR2 SYDVKM. The CDR3 sequence is CASSLLKGEGGQPQHF. In DNA form, the CDR3 reads TGTGCCAGCAGTTTATTGAAGGGGGAGGGGGGGCAGCCCCAGCATTTT.

V usage is TRBV18 and J usage is TRBJ1-2, with 9 nucleotides matching TRBD1. The CDR3 runs to 16 residues. V gave up 3 bases and J gave up 5 bases; unmatched junction bases: 10. CDR1 is KGHSH and CDR2 is LQKENI in the germline V gene. The CDR3 here is CASSPGTGSGLYGYTF. The CDR3 nucleotides are TGTGCCAGCTCACCGGGGACAGGGAGCGGCCTTTATGGCTACACCTTC.

The V call is TRBV16, the J call TRBJ2-5, with 7 bases matching TRBD1. The J call may be faulty, since TRBJ2-7 better matches the DNA end. CDR1 and CDR2 from the germline V gene are KGHSY and FQNENV. CDR3 length equals 14 residues. CDR3 sequence reads: CASSQAFTGAEQYF. The CDR3, as DNA: TGTGCCAGCAGCCAGGCTTTTACAGGGGCCGAGCAGTACTTC.

CDR3 sequence (DNA): TGTGCCACCAGCAGGACTAGCGGGGGTTTAGAGACCCAGTACTTC. Protein sequence: CATSRTSGGLETQYF. V and J are TRBV15 and TRBJ2-5; 12 bases agree with TRBD2. The CDR3 is 15 residues long. The germline CDR1 and CDR2 sequences are LNHNV and YYDKDF (reference sequence). The junction had 3 bases not matched to a gene; V was cut back by 3 bases and J by 4 bases.

The V call is TRBV7-8, the J call TRBJ2-5, with TRBD1 as a possible D gene (5 bases). Looked up from germline, CDR1 is SGHVS and CDR2 is FQNEAQ. Trimming shortened V by 4 bases and J by 4 bases, and 10 bases separated the two germline ends. CDR3 length equals 13 residues. The CDR3 bases are TGTGCCAGCAGCTACACAGGTCCAGAGACCCAGTACTTC. This gives the protein CASSYTGPETQYF.

The V gene is TRBV2, the J gene TRBJ2-7; 9 bases agree with TRBD1. The CDR3 sequence is 16 residues long. Germline CDR1 is SNHLY and CDR2 is FYNNEI. With 3 bases clipped from V and 0 bases from J, the junction kept 6 bases outside the gene matches. The DNA for the CDR3 is TGTGCCAGCAGTGAGAGGGGACAGGGCTACTCCTACGAGCAGTACTTC. Encoded protein: CASSERGQGYSYEQYF. Full variable domain (missing parts from reference TRBV2 and TRBJ2-7): EPEVTQTPSHQVTQMGQEVILRCVPISNHLYFYWYRQILGQKVEFLVSFYNNEISEKSEIFDDQFSVERPDGSNFTLKIRSTKLEDSAMYFCASSERGQGYSYEQYFGPGTRLTVT.

This rearrangement joins TRBV28 to TRBJ1-6; no definite D call. The length of the CDR3 is 15 residues. Germline lookup yields CDR1 MDHEN and CDR2 SYDVKM. The V gene lost 5 bases and the J gene lost 6 bases, with 14 bases spanning the gap. CDR3 loop: CASSTVAGFNSPLHF. DNA of the CDR3: TGTGCCAGCAGTACCGTTGCGGGTTTTAATTCACCCCTCCACTTT.

J is TRBJ2-5 and V is TRBV5-1; 12 nucleotides align to TRBD2. J gave up 5 bases and V 6 bases, and 11 bases lay outside the gene matches. The CDR3 loop spans 16 amino acids. Germline V gives CDR1 SGHRS, CDR2 YFSETQ. Written as DNA, the CDR3 is TGCGCCAGCACCGAGGCTAGCGGGGGGGCCCGGGAGACCCAGTACTTC. Residues: CASTEASGGARETQYF.

This clone was seen only a few times. One end of the junction does not line up with germline, which may come from a read error. The chain recombines TRBV7-9 with TRBJ1-3; D ambiguous. CDR3 length: 12 residues. Germline V lookup: CDR1 SEHNR, CDR2 FQNEAQ (reference sequence). CDR3 coding DNA: TGTGCCAGCAGCTTAGACACGACTCAAGAGGAATTT. It translates to CASSLDTTQEEF.

The chain couples TRBV6-5 to TRBJ2-7; TRBD1 aligns across 9 bases. Germline loops: CDR1 MNHEY, CDR2 SVGAGI. The length of the CDR3 is 14 residues. V was pared by 3 bases and J by 5 bases, with 5 bases of the junction left unmatched. The CDR3 spells CASSYTDRGNEQYF. The CDR3 region has the DNA TGTGCCAGCAGTTATACCGACAGGGGGAACGAGCAGTACTTC.